A selection of T cell receptor beta chains follows, all from one sample in a study of blood T cell repertoires in COVID-19. Only in-frame clones appear in the TCRdb table, and some are missing; sequencing was by immunoSEQ multiplex PCR. The table shows roughly 380,000 clones, with 70% to 90% occurring only once. Material: peripheral blood. The receptors come from a woman aged 40-49 years with COVID-19, enrolled during active disease. Each CDR3 is given with its conserved first and last residue. D genes are given only for firm matches. Some rows mark clone size as missing; the rest say once, few, many or name a class of expanded clone.

TRBJ2-7,TRBV19,TRBD1,-,TGTGCCAGTAGTAACCCGGGACAGGGTACGCGCGAGCAGTACTTC,CASSNPGQGTREQYF
TRBJ2-2,TRBV9,-,-,TGTGCCAGCAGCGTAAGCGCGAACACCGGGGAGCTGTTTTTT,CASSVSANTGELFF
TRBJ1-1,TRBV20-1,-,-,TGCAGTGCTCTCCGGGACACTGAAGCTTTCTTT,CSALRDTEAFF
TRBJ1-1,TRBV9,TRBD1,-,TGTGCCAGCAGCGTAGGAGGACAGGGGGGCACTGAAGCTTTCTTT,CASSVGGQGGTEAFF
TRBJ1-2,TRBV25-1,-,-,TGTGCCAGCAGTGGTAGACAGGCTGGAGACTATGGCTACACCTTC,CASSGRQAGDYGYTF
TRBJ2-4,TRBV18,-,-,TGTGCCAGCTCACCACCGATCCAGGGTGGCCAGTACTTC,CASSPPIQGGQYF
TRBJ2-2,TRBV9,-,-,TGTGCCAGCAGCCCTGAGGCCCTGAACACCGGGGAGCTGTTTTTT,CASSPEALNTGELFF
TRBJ1-1,TRBV27,TRBD1,-,TGTGCCAGCAGTCCTGACAGGGGGGGAACTGAAGCTTTCTTT,CASSPDRGGTEAFF
TRBJ1-5,TRBV2,TRBD1,-,TGTGCCAGCAGTCGCGGACAGGGCGCCAATCGTCCCCAGCATTTT,CASSRGQGANRPQHF
TRBJ1-2,TRBV6-4,-,-,TGTGCCAGCAGCGGGGGGAGTGACTATGGCTACACCTTC,CASSGGSDYGYTF
TRBJ2-7,TRBV6-5,TRBD2,few,TGTGCCAGCAGTTACTCGGGGAGGGCCCCCTACGAGCAGTACTTC,CASSYSGRAPYEQYF
TRBJ2-7,TRBV24-1,TRBD1,-,TGTGCCACCAGTGCCTGGACAGGGCGGATCCACGAGCAGTACTTC,CATSAWTGRIHEQYF
TRBJ1-2,TRBV12-3/TRBV12-4,-,-,TGTGCCAGCACCAGGGAGGTCTATGGCTACACCTTC,CASTREVYGYTF
TRBJ1-2,TRBV29-1,-,-,TGCAGCGTTGACCCAATAGAAGTCCCTTACTATGGCTACACCTTC,CSVDPIEVPYYGYTF
TRBJ1-2,TRBV15,-,-,TGTGCCACCACCCCGCGTGGGGCGCATGGCTACACCTTC,CATTPRGAHGYTF
TRBJ2-7,TRBV7-2,TRBD2,-,TGTGCCAGCAGCTCTTTAGCGGGAGGGCTGTACGAGCAGTACTTC,CASSSLAGGLYEQYF
TRBJ1-6,TRBV28,-,-,TGTGCCAGCAGTTTAACCACAGCCGAAGGGGGTTCACCCCTCCACTTT,CASSLTTAEGGSPLHF
TRBJ1-1,TRBV6-5,TRBD1,-,TGTGCCAGCACCCCGGACAGGGACTGGAACACTGAAGCTTTCTTT,CASTPDRDWNTEAFF
TRBJ1-6,TRBV27,TRBD1,-,TGTGCCAGCAGTTTATCCCTCAGGGGGTCACCCCTCCACTTT,CASSLSLRGSPLHF
TRBJ1-1,TRBV5-1,TRBD1,-,TGCGCCAGCAGCTTGGGGACAGGGGGAGAAGCTTTCTTT,CASSLGTGGEAFF
TRBJ2-1,TRBV18,-,-,TGTGCCAGCTCACCGGGGGCGAGCTCCTACAATGAGCAGTTCTTC,CASSPGASSYNEQFF
TRBJ2-1,TRBV10-3,TRBD2,once,TGTGCCATCAGGGGACTAGCCCCCTACAATGAGCAGTTCTTC,CAIRGLAPYNEQFF
TRBJ1-2,TRBV19,-,-,TGTGCCAGTAGTAGGAGTTGGGGCTACACCTTC,CASSRSWGYTF
TRBJ2-2,TRBV7-2,-,-,TGTGCCAGCAGCTTCCTCCCCCAACAGGCGAACACCGGGGAGCTGTTTTTT,CASSFLPQQANTGELFF
TRBJ2-7,TRBV6-5,-,-,TGTGCCAGCAGTTCCCCGGGATTGTACGAGCAGTACTTC,CASSSPGLYEQYF
TRBJ2-1,TRBV7-3,-,-,TGTGCCAGCAGCTTTATAGGGGCAAGTAGCAATGAGCAGTTCTTC,CASSFIGASSNEQFF
TRBJ2-3,TRBV10-3,-,-,TGTGCCATCAGCGAGGGGAGTCCGCGGACAGATACGCAGTATTTT,CAISEGSPRTDTQYF
TRBJ2-1,TRBV3-1/TRBV3-2,TRBD2,-,TGTGCCAGCAGCCAAGCCATTGGACTAGCGGGGCGGTGGGAGCAGTTCTTC,CASSQAIGLAGRWEQFF
TRBJ1-1,TRBV28,TRBD1,-,TGTGCCAGCAGCGGTCCGGGACAGGGACGGCCAGCTTTCTTT,CASSGPGQGRPAFF
TRBJ2-4,TRBV5-4,TRBD1,-,TGTGCCAGCAGCCTTGACAGGGGAGGTGAAAACATTCAGTACTTC,CASSLDRGGENIQYF
TRBJ1-3,TRBV5-1,-,once,TGCGCCAGCAGCTTCGACAGCTCTGGAAACACCATATATTTT,CASSFDSSGNTIYF
TRBJ1-2,TRBV28,-,few,TGTGCCAGCAGTTATCCCCGGACAGATTATGGCTACACCTTC,CASSYPRTDYGYTF
TRBJ1-5,TRBV6-5,-,-,TGTGCCAGCAGTTACTCGAGTGGGGCCCAGAATCAGCCCCAGCATTTT,CASSYSSGAQNQPQHF
TRBJ1-2,TRBV10-3,TRBD1,-,TGTGCCATAGGGGCGGGACAGCTTTACTATGGCTACACCTTC,CAIGAGQLYYGYTF
TRBJ2-7,TRBV27,TRBD1,-,TGTGCCAGCAGGGCCGGGACAGTAATTACCTACGAGCAGTACTTC,CASRAGTVITYEQYF
TRBJ2-1,TRBV7-2,-,-,TGTGCCAGCAGCTTAGCTCCGGGGGTCGAAAGTGAGCAGTTCTTC,CASSLAPGVESEQFF